This T cell receptor (beta chain) was observed in a study of response to subunit inactivated influenza vaccine. Study-level results: Authors suggested each seasonal influenza vaccination recruits few new T cells.

About this clonotype itself: The antigen remains unidentified.

Deletions cut 0 bases from V and 0 bases from J, with 8 bases between. The germline gives CDR1 GTSNPN, CDR2 SVGIG (reference sequence). This CDR3 is 14 amino acids long. TCRdb called the RT-PCR reads again in MiXCR, with one record for every CDR3 protein. The data show almost 250,000 distinct CDR3 sequences, roughly an eighth seen once. The gene calls are TRBV30 and TRBJ1-1; tentatively, D is TRBD1 (5 bases). The receptor comes from a man aged 45 to 65 who received an inactivated influenza vaccine. The material was non-naive T cells sorted from PBMCs, obtained 14 to 15 days before vaccination. For the CDR3, the DNA is TGTGCCTGGAGTGTTTACAGGATGAACACTGAAGCTTTCTTT. Its protein is CAWSVYRMNTEAFF. Together with reference TRBV30 and TRBJ1-1, the CDR3 gives the full variable domain: SQTIHQWPATLVQPVGSPLSLECTVEGTSNPNLYWYRQAAGRGLQLLFYSVGIGQISSEVPQNLSASRPQDRQFILSSKKLLLSDSGFYLCAWSVYRMNTEAFFGQGTRLTVV.